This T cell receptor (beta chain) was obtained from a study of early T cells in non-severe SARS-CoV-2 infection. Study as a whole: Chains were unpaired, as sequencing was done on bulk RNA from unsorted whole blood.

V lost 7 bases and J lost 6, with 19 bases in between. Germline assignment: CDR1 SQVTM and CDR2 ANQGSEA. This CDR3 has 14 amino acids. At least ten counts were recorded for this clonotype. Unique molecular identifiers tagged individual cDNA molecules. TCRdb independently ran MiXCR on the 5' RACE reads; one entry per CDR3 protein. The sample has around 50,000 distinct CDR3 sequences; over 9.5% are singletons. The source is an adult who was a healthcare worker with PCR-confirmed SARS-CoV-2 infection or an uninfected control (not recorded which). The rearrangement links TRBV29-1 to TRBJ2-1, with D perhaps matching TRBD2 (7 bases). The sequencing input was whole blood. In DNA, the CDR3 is TGCAGCGGAGTGGGGGGGCTAGCCCCCAATGAGCAGTTCTTC. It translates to CSGVGGLAPNEQFF.